These 27 T cell receptor beta chains came from one sample sequenced in a study of identical twins. TCRdb re-called the 5' RACE reads with MiXCR, one entry per CDR3 protein. The data contain fewer than 900,000 distinct CDR3 sequences, roughly 20% of them seen just once; the ten biggest clones take up about an eighth. The sample also formed part of further work on T cells expressing NK-cell markers.

The sample consisted of PBMCs. The receptors shown here come from a woman aged 18-29 years in good health.

This clonotype has more than one count but fewer than ten. The chain links TRBV7-2 to TRBJ2-5, with 11 bases matching TRBD1. V trimming: 1 base; J trimming: 14 bases; junction bases outside the gene matches: 3. CDR3 size: 12 residues. CDR1 and CDR2 from the germline V gene are SGHTA and FQGNSA. CDR3 in DNA: TGTGCCAGCAGCTTAGTGGGACAGGGGGGATACTTC. Translation: CASSLVGQGGYF.

The V call is TRBV20-1, the J call TRBJ2-7; D remains unclear. The CDR3 loop spans 13 amino acids. Germline V gene data show CDR1 as DFQATT and CDR2 as SNEGSKA (reference sequence). Trimming left V 2 bases short and J 2 bases short, with 10 bases between. The CDR3 reads CSARTAVTYEQYF. The CDR3 bases are TGCAGTGCTAGAACTGCCGTCACCTACGAGCAGTACTTC.

The V and J genes are TRBV24-1 and TRBJ2-3, with D perhaps matching TRBD2 (5 bases). The CDR3 has 15 residues. Germline assignment: CDR1 KGHDR and CDR2 SFDVKD. V was trimmed by 2 bases and J by 3 bases, leaving 11 bases between them. The CDR3 region has the DNA TGTGCCACCAGTGATTCCGGGAAATCGACAGATACGCAGTATTTT. Translating it yields CATSDSGKSTDTQYF.

In nucleotides, the CDR3 is TGTGCCAGCAGCGTAGAAGTACAGCCCTATTATGGCTACACCTTC. Its protein product is CASSVEVQPYYGYTF. The genes are TRBV9 and TRBJ1-2, with D uncertain. The V gene's germline CDR1 is SGDLS and CDR2 YYNGEE. V gave up 0 bases and J gave up 5 bases, with 14 bases separating them. CDR3 length: 15 residues.

CDR3 DNA sequence: TGTGCCACCAGCAGAGCACCAGGGGAGACCCAGTACTTC. It is translated as CATSRAPGETQYF. The chain is built from TRBV15 and TRBJ2-5; a possible D gene is TRBD1 (5 bases). The CDR3 extends over 13 amino acids. CDR1 and CDR2 (germline): LNHNV, YYDKDF (reference sequence). V gave up 1 base and J gave up 5 bases, with 8 bases separating them.

This clonotype was picked up a small number of times. The chain employs TRBV6-6 and TRBJ2-7; a weak D match, TRBD1 (6 bases). V was clipped by 7 bases and J by 3 bases, with 10 bases between them. From germline, CDR1 is MNHNY and CDR2 SVGAGI (reference sequence). There are 12 residues in the CDR3. For the CDR3, the DNA is TGTGCCAGCAACCCGACAGGCTACGAGCAGTACTTC. The encoded protein is CASNPTGYEQYF.

This clonotype appeared once. The chain combines TRBV7-9 with TRBJ2-2; perhaps TRBD2 as D (5 bases). The V and J ends lost 5 bases and 0 bases respectively, with 16 bases between them. The CDR3 totals 17 residues. Looked up from germline, CDR1 is SEHNR and CDR2 is FQNEAQ (reference sequence). This CDR3 is CASSPPVGSPNTGELFF. CDR3 DNA: TGTGCCAGCAGCCCCCCCGTGGGGAGTCCGAACACCGGGGAGCTGTTTTTT.

The V gene is TRBV11-2, the J gene TRBJ2-2; perhaps TRBD2 as D (6 bases). V was cut by 8 bases and J by 3 bases, with 16 bases left in between. CDR1 and CDR2 (germline): SGHAT, FQNNGV. The CDR3 runs 15 residues. In DNA form, the CDR3 reads TGTGCCAGCTCACCACCGGGACTCTACACCGGGGAGCTGTTTTTT. This gives the protein CASSPPGLYTGELFF.

This clonotype showed up just a few times. The rearrangement links TRBV6-2 or TRBV6-3 to TRBJ1-3, with D perhaps TRBD1 (5 bases). Germline V gives CDR1 MNHEY, CDR2 SVGEGT. CDR3 size: 14 residues. V was shortened by 8 bases and J by 0 bases, with 11 bases between the two germline ends. The DNA for the CDR3 is TGTGCCAGCGGGGCCAGCAGCTCTGGAAACACCATATATTTT. Residues: CASGASSSGNTIYF.

This chain links TRBV5-1 with TRBJ1-1; no definite D call. The germline V gene has CDR1 SGHRS and CDR2 YFSETQ. This CDR3 is built from 17 residues. The V and J ends lost 0 bases and 0 bases respectively, with 15 bases between them. The DNA for the CDR3 is TGCGCCAGCAGCTTGGAATCAAGAGGCGCTATGAACACTGAAGCTTTCTTT. It yields the protein CASSLESRGAMNTEAFF.

This clonotype was seen a handful of times. The rearrangement uses TRBV29-1 and TRBJ1-1, with unresolved D. Deletions cut 4 bases from V and 2 bases from J, with 8 bases between. In germline, CDR1 is SQVTM, CDR2 ANQGSEA. CDR3 length: 12 residues. In nucleotides, the CDR3 is TGCAGCGTTGGCGAGCGAAACACTGAAGCTTTCTTT. It yields the protein CSVGERNTEAFF.

This clonotype was picked up a small number of times. CDR3 DNA sequence: TGTGCCAGCAGTCCCCTAGCCGAGGACCAGTACTTC. Its translation: CASSPLAEDQYF. The rearrangement links TRBV12-3 or TRBV12-4 to TRBJ2-5; tentatively, D is TRBD2 (5 bases). The CDR3 covers 12 residues. With 5 bases removed from V and 10 bases from J, the gap between germline ends came to 14 bases.

This rearrangement joins TRBV7-9 to TRBJ1-2; the D gene is possibly TRBD1 (5 bases). CDR3 length: 14 residues. Trimming cost V 7 bases and J 5 bases, with 17 bases left between them. Germline V gene data show CDR1 as SEHNR and CDR2 as FQNEAQ (reference sequence). This CDR3 is CASTAGIGTYGYTF. The DNA for the CDR3 is TGTGCCAGCACCGCCGGGATTGGGACTTATGGCTACACCTTC. The full variable domain, rest sourced from reference TRBV7-9 and TRBJ1-2, is DTGVSQNPRHKITKRGQNVTFRCDPISEHNRLYWYRQTLGQGPEFLTYFQNEAQLEKSRLLSDRFSAERPKGSFSTLEIQRTEQGDSAMYLCASTAGIGTYGYTFGSGTRLTVV.

This clonotype was counted between two and nine times. The chain uses TRBV29-1 and TRBJ1-3; D ambiguous. The CDR3 is 14 amino acids. Germline V gene lookup returns CDR1 SQVTM and CDR2 ANQGSEA. Trimming removed 3 bases at V and 2 bases at J, with 11 bases between. The CDR3 DNA reads TGCAGCGTTGAGTCGGCTAACACTGGAAACACCATATATTTT. Its protein is CSVESANTGNTIYF.

This clonotype was seen ten or more times. CDR3 protein: CSVEGRTEETQYF. The CDR3 DNA follows: TGCAGCGTTGAAGGACGGACCGAAGAGACCCAGTACTTC. This chain links TRBV29-1 with TRBJ2-5; D gene unclear. There are 13 residues in the CDR3. Looked up from germline, CDR1 is SQVTM and CDR2 is ANQGSEA. Trimming shortened V by 1 base and J by 3 bases, and 9 bases separated the two germline ends.

The chain couples TRBV5-1 to TRBJ2-6; maybe TRBD2 (5 bases). This CDR3 is built from 18 residues. Trimming took off 4 bases at V and 0 bases at J, with 17 bases between the two ends. The germline V gene encodes CDR1 SGHRS and CDR2 YFSETQ. CDR3 sequence (DNA): TGCGCCAGCAGCCCCATTCGGGGTCTCCGCTCTGGGGCCAACGTCCTGACTTTC. Its protein is CASSPIRGLRSGANVLTF.

This clonotype has just a few counts. J is TRBJ2-7 and V is TRBV6-5; 10 bases are a match to TRBD1. V was clipped by 3 bases and J by 2 bases; unmatched bases: 4. Germline V CDR1 and CDR2: MNHEY, SVGAGI. CDR3 length: 15 residues. For the CDR3, the DNA is TGTGCCAGCAGTTATGGACAGGGGGGCGCCTACGAGCAGTACTTC. Translation: CASSYGQGGAYEQYF.

The chain recombines TRBV7-8 with TRBJ2-1, with a weak D call TRBD2 (5 bases). Trimming removed 5 bases from V and 4 bases from J, with 9 bases in between. CDR3 size: 13 residues. In germline, CDR1 is SGHVS, CDR2 FQNEAQ. The CDR3 protein is CASSERVYNEQFF. DNA for the CDR3: TGTGCCAGCAGCGAGAGGGTATACAATGAGCAGTTCTTC.

This clonotype was observed a handful of times. The gene calls are TRBV27 and TRBJ2-1; D unresolved. The length of the CDR3 is 13 residues. With 3 bases removed from V and 8 bases from J, the gap between germline ends came to 11 bases. The germline gives CDR1 MNHEY, CDR2 SMNVEV (reference sequence). This CDR3 reads CASSFLRADEQFF. CDR3 coding DNA: TGTGCCAGCAGTTTTCTAAGGGCGGATGAGCAGTTCTTC.

This clonotype was seen a few times. This chain connects TRBV9 to TRBJ1-2; 9 nucleotides line up with TRBD1. The CDR3 contains 15 residues. V trimming: 2 bases; J trimming: 6 bases; junction bases outside the gene matches: 8. Germline lookup yields CDR1 SGDLS and CDR2 YYNGEE. CDR3 in amino acids: CASSVTTGGLDGYTF. CDR3 sequence (DNA): TGTGCCAGCAGCGTGACGACAGGGGGTCTTGATGGCTACACCTTC. Together with reference TRBV9 and TRBJ1-2, the CDR3 gives the full variable domain: DSGVTQTPKHLITATGQRVTLRCSPRSGDLSVYWYQQSLDQGLQFLIQYYNGEERAKGNILERFSAQQFPDLHSELNLSSLELGDSALYFCASSVTTGGLDGYTFGSGTRLTVV.

In this sample, this clonotype turned up a few times. This rearrangement joins TRBV6-5 to TRBJ1-1; D is ambiguous. V lost 6 bases, J lost 0 bases, and 11 bases lay in between. CDR1 is MNHEY, CDR2 SVGAGI, per germline. There are 14 residues in the CDR3. The DNA for the CDR3 is TGTGCCAGCAGCTACCCTGGGATGAACACTGAAGCTTTCTTT. This codes for CASSYPGMNTEAFF.

J is TRBJ1-5 and V is TRBV24-1, with D hard to call. The CDR3 sequence is 15 residues long. Germline V gene data show CDR1 as KGHDR and CDR2 as SFDVKD. The V gene lost 2 bases and the J gene lost 5 bases, with 12 bases spanning the gap. CDR3 loop: CATSDSNLGDQPQHF. CDR3 bases: TGTGCCACCAGTGATTCGAATTTGGGAGATCAGCCCCAGCATTTT.

V is TRBV12-3 or TRBV12-4 and J is TRBJ2-7, with a weak D call TRBD2 (6 bases). The CDR3 covers 14 residues. V was cut by 6 bases and J by 4 bases, with 16 bases left in between. The CDR3 DNA follows: TGTGCCAGCAGCGACCCTAGCGCTTATTACGAGCAGTACTTC. Residues: CASSDPSAYYEQYF.

This clonotype was detected only a few times. The V and J genes are TRBV20-1 and TRBJ2-1, with TRBD2 matching over 11 bases. Looked up from germline, CDR1 is DFQATT and CDR2 is SNEGSKA (reference sequence). The CDR3 contains 13 residues. Trimming took 6 bases from V and 7 from J; bases not matched to a gene: 5. This chain's CDR3 is CSAIAGGGNEQFF. The CDR3 DNA follows: TGCAGTGCGATAGCGGGAGGGGGGAATGAGCAGTTCTTC.

This clonotype has a count of ten or more. J is TRBJ2-7 and V is TRBV4-3, with 10 bases that match TRBD2. This CDR3 is built from 16 residues. Per the germline V gene, CDR1 is LGHNA and CDR2 is YSLEER. J was trimmed by 4 bases and V by 4 bases; bases with no gene match: 10. The chain's CDR3 is CASSREAGTSAYEQYF. The CDR3 DNA follows: TGCGCCAGCAGCCGGGAAGCCGGGACTAGCGCTTACGAGCAGTACTTC.

The rearrangement joins TRBV7-2 to TRBJ1-2; 10 nucleotides match TRBD1. Germline V CDR1 and CDR2: SGHTA, FQGNSA. CDR3 size: 14 residues. Losses at the gene ends were 6 bases for V and 5 bases for J; bases not matched to a gene: 6. CDR3 protein: CASSSRDRGYGYTF. The CDR3 nucleotides read TGTGCCAGCAGTTCCCGGGACAGGGGATATGGCTACACCTTC.

This clonotype was detected many times. This chain's CDR3 is CASSLGQHLGELFF. The CDR3 DNA is TGTGCCAGCAGTTTGGGACAGCACCTCGGGGAGCTGTTTTTT. The chain joins TRBV12-3 or TRBV12-4 to TRBJ2-2, with TRBD1 matching 7 bases. After removal of 3 bases from V and 7 bases from J, the junction contained 5 bases not matched to a gene. The CDR3 loop spans 14 amino acids.